Below, 18 T cell receptor beta chains from the same sample are listed, as sequenced in a study of cytomegalovirus exposure and HLA in healthy donors. 13 Jbeta primers and 60 Vbeta primers were used for the PCR. Sequencing was performed with immunoSEQ multiplex PCR; in TCRdb, only in-frame clones are kept and a portion is missing. The repertoire holds about 190,000 clones, with less than 85% as singletons. The sample comprised PBMCs. The receptor set was obtained from a man aged 25-40 years in good health and CMV-seropositive.

This clone has a handful of counts. This chain uses TRBV6-5 with TRBJ1-2; 7 bases are shared with TRBD1. Germline lookup yields CDR1 MNHEY and CDR2 SVGAGI. The CDR3 length is 14 residues. The V and J ends lost 0 bases and 6 bases, in that order; junction bases with no gene match: 4. CDR3 nucleotides: TGTGCCAGCAGTTACTCTAACAGGGGCCATGGCTACACCTTC. This gives the protein CASSYSNRGHGYTF.

The chain carries TRBV28 and TRBJ2-3; TRBD2 aligns across 8 bases. The CDR3 is made up of 14 amino acids. V was pared by 3 bases and J by 4 bases, with 3 bases of the junction left unmatched. Germline V gene data show CDR1 as MDHEN and CDR2 as SYDVKM. The CDR3 nucleotides read TGTGCCAGCAGTTTGGGACTAGTCGCAGATACGCAGTATTTT. Translated: CASSLGLVADTQYF. The entire variable domain, with the rest obtained from reference TRBV28 and TRBJ2-3, is as follows: DVKVTQSSRYLVKRTGEKVFLECVQDMDHENMFWYRQDPGLGLRLIYFSYDVKMKEKGDIPEGYSVSREKKERFSLILESASTNQTSMYLCASSLGLVADTQYFGPGTRLTVL.

This clone was counted between two and nine times. The V call is TRBV28, the J call TRBJ1-4; D possibly corresponds to TRBD1 (5 bases). Per the germline V gene, CDR1 is MDHEN and CDR2 is SYDVKM. V lost 4 bases, J lost 8 bases, and 17 bases lay in between. The CDR3 sequence is 15 residues long. Here the CDR3 DNA reads TGTGCCAGCAGTTGGCTCTCCAGGGAAGGCGAAAAACTGTTTTTT. Its protein product is CASSWLSREGEKLFF.

J is TRBJ2-3 and V is TRBV18, with TRBD1 matching over 9 bases. Losses at the gene ends were 3 bases for V and 4 bases for J; bases not matched to a gene: 2. This CDR3 is 14 amino acids long. Germline CDR1 KGHSH, CDR2 LQKENI. CDR3 nucleotides: TGTGCCAGCTCACCTGGACAGGGGCCAGATACGCAGTATTTT. Its translation: CASSPGQGPDTQYF. Full variable domain (missing parts from reference TRBV18 and TRBJ2-3): NAGVMQNPRHLVRRRGQEARLRCSPMKGHSHVYWYRQLPEEGLKFMVYLQKENIIDESGMPKERFSAEFPKEGPSILRIQQVVRGDSAAYFCASSPGQGPDTQYFGPGTRLTVL.

This clone was picked up a small number of times. The rearrangement uses TRBV21-1 and TRBJ1-1. TRBV21-1 counts as a pseudogene. The CDR3 is 18 amino acids. This CDR3 is CASSKESWTGGSNTEAFF. CDR3 DNA: TGTGCCAGCAGCAAAGAATCCTGGACGGGGGGATCGAACACTGAAGCTTTCTTT.

The V and J genes are TRBV5-3 and TRBJ2-7, with 13 bases aligning to TRBD2. TRBV5-3 is recorded as an ORF, its role being uncertain. The CDR3 has 17 amino acids. Trimming at V came to 4 bases and at J to 0 bases, leaving 7 bases not matched to a gene. CDR3 amino acids: CARSPPGLAGTSYEQYF. In nucleotides, the CDR3 is TGTGCCAGAAGCCCGCCGGGACTAGCGGGAACCTCCTACGAGCAGTACTTC.

This clone was seen a few times. This chain joins TRBV6-6 and TRBJ2-7; 11 bases fit TRBD2. CDR3 size: 15 residues. V lost 7 bases to trimming and J lost 0 bases; unmatched junction nucleotides: 5. Germline CDR1 reads MNHNY; CDR2 reads SVGAGI (reference sequence). As DNA, the CDR3 is TGTGCCAGCATCCCTAGCGGGGGGAGCTCCTACGAGCAGTACTTC. It is translated as CASIPSGGSSYEQYF.

This clone was observed once. The J gene is TRBJ1-1, the V gene TRBV29-1; D call uncertain. The germline V gene has CDR1 SQVTM and CDR2 ANQGSEA. Between the trimmed V and J ends, which lost 4 bases and 4 bases, there was a span of 16 bases. This CDR3 spans 14 amino acids. The CDR3 DNA is TGCAGCGTTGGAGACCCCCCGGGTGGCACTGAAGCTTTCTTT. Protein product: CSVGDPPGGTEAFF.

The chain is built from TRBV27 and TRBJ2-3; 13 bases fit TRBD2. The germline CDR1 and CDR2 sequences are MNHEY and SMNVEV (reference sequence). With 3 bases clipped from V and 5 bases from J, the junction kept 8 bases outside the gene matches. This CDR3 contains 17 residues. The DNA of the CDR3 is TGTGCCAGCAGTTTCATTCGACTAGCGGGAGGTGGAGATACGCAGTATTTT. This translates into CASSFIRLAGGGDTQYF.

This clone appeared a few times. This sample includes further DNA sequences coding for the same CDR3. The chain is built from TRBV28 and TRBJ2-7, with 8 bases that match TRBD1. Unmatched junction bases numbered 5, after V lost 3 bases and J lost 4 bases. In germline, CDR1 is MDHEN, CDR2 SYDVKM. CDR3 length: 14 residues. The CDR3: CASSFLQGAYEQYF. The CDR3 DNA follows: TGTGCCAGCAGTTTCCTCCAGGGGGCGTACGAGCAGTACTTC.

This clone was recorded a few times. The chain is built from TRBV27 and TRBJ2-2; D is unclear. This CDR3 spans 14 amino acids. In germline, CDR1 is MNHEY, CDR2 SMNVEV (reference sequence). V lost 1 base, J lost 4 bases, and 7 bases lay in between. In DNA, the CDR3 is TGTGCCAGCAGTTTATTTGGCCTCACCGGGGAGCTGTTTTTT. Residues: CASSLFGLTGELFF.

This chain links TRBV10-3 with TRBJ1-3; 9 positions agree with TRBD1. Germline V gene lookup returns CDR1 ENHRY and CDR2 SYGVKD. The CDR3 contains 17 residues. V gave up 6 bases and J gave up 4 bases; unmatched junction bases: 13. Written as DNA, the CDR3 is TGTGCCATCAGGCGGCCGGGACAGGGTTCGGGAGGAAACACCATATATTTT. This gives the protein CAIRRPGQGSGGNTIYF.

The chain recombines TRBV9 with TRBJ2-1, with 11 bases lining up with TRBD2. V was clipped by 0 bases and J by 7 bases; unmatched bases: 3. The CDR3 spans 15 residues. Germline CDR1 and CDR2: SGDLS and YYNGEE. In DNA, the CDR3 is TGTGCCAGCAGCGTAGCTAGCGGGAGGAGTAATGAGCAGTTCTTC. Its protein is CASSVASGRSNEQFF. Complete variable domain (other parts from reference TRBV9 and TRBJ2-1): DSGVTQTPKHLITATGQRVTLRCSPRSGDLSVYWYQQSLDQGLQFLIQYYNGEERAKGNILERFSAQQFPDLHSELNLSSLELGDSALYFCASSVASGRSNEQFFGPGTRLTVL.

The rearrangement uses TRBV10-3 and TRBJ2-5; D unclear. The CDR3 runs 14 residues. Germline values: CDR1 ENHRY, CDR2 SYGVKD. Trimming cost V 2 bases and J 5 bases, with 12 bases left between them. The CDR3 nucleotides read TGTGCCATCAGTGAGAGGCAAGGAGCCGAGACCCAGTACTTC. This gives the protein CAISERQGAETQYF.

V usage is TRBV7-8 and J usage is TRBJ1-4, with 7 positions matching TRBD1. Germline V CDR1 and CDR2: SGHVS, FQNEAQ. Trimming cost V 2 bases and J 4 bases; bases outside gene matches: 7. This CDR3 is 16 amino acids long. CDR3 sequence: CASSLSSTGINEKLFF. DNA for the CDR3: TGTGCCAGCAGCTTAAGTTCGACAGGGATTAATGAAAAACTGTTTTTT.

For the CDR3, the DNA is TGTGCCAGCAGCTTGGCAGGTGGCGAGCAGTACTTC. Translated, it gives CASSLAGGEQYF. V gene TRBV5-4 combines with J gene TRBJ2-7; no clear D gene. Germline V gives CDR1 SGHNT, CDR2 YYREEE (reference sequence). V was pared by 0 bases and J by 6 bases, with 7 bases between. This CDR3 has 12 residues.

The CDR3 here is CASSQLLGQATNEKLFF. The DNA of the CDR3 is TGCGCCAGCAGCCAACTACTCGGACAGGCAACTAATGAAAAACTGTTTTTT. The chain has TRBV4-3 and TRBJ1-4; TRBD1 matches 7 bases. The J segment lost 0 bases and the V segment lost 2 bases, leaving 6 bases of the junction unmatched. The CDR3 has 17 amino acids. CDR1 and CDR2 (germline): LGHNA, YSLEER.

The chain carries TRBV25-1 and TRBJ2-7; 10 bases match TRBD1. The germline gives CDR1 MGHDK, CDR2 SYGVNS. The CDR3 extends over 14 amino acids. With 6 bases clipped from V and 7 bases from J, the junction kept 9 bases outside the gene matches. As DNA, the CDR3 is TGTGCCAGCAGCTCGGGACAGGGGTCTAGGGAGCAGTACTTC. Residues: CASSSGQGSREQYF.